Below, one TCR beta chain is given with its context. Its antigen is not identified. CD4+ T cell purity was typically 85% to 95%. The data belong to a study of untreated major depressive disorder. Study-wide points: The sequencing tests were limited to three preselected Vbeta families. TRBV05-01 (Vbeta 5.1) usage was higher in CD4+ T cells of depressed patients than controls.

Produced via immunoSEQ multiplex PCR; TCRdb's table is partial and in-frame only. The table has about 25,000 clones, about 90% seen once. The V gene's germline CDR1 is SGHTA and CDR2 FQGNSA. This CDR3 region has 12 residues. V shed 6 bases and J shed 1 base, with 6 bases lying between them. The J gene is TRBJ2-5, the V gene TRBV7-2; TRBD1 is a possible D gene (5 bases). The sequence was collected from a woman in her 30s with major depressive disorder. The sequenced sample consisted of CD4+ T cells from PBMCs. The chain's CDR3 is CASRDIQETQYF. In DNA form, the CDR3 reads TGTGCCAGCAGGGACATCCAAGAGACCCAGTACTTC.